This T cell receptor (beta chain) came from a study of monozygotic twins with inflammatory bowel disease. A template switching step added UMIs, each with a 6-nucleotide sample barcode. TCRdb processed the 5' RACE reads again and assigns one entry to each CDR3 protein, with no DNA. This sample lists some 83,000 distinct CDR3 sequences; its ten largest clones have 7.4%. Donors each contributed one blood sample measuring less than 3 ml. Germline CDR1 reads SNHLY; CDR2 reads FYNNEI. CDR3 length: 15 amino acids. The clonotype comes from a human donor with ulcerative colitis or Crohn's disease, or a healthy co-twin of an affected twin (not recorded which). The sequenced sample consisted of blood. V and J are TRBV2 and TRBJ1-2; there is no DNA to check the TCRdb D call of TRBD1. CDR3 in amino acids: CASSQQGEANYGYTF.